This T cell receptor (beta chain) emerged from a study of blood T cell repertoires in COVID-19. Background on the study: The origin of the acute and convalescent COVID-19 samples was the United States, Italy and Spain.

V was clipped by 7 bases and J by 3 bases; unmatched bases: 0. The CDR3 is made up of 12 amino acids. Looked up from germline, CDR1 is SNHLY and CDR2 is FYNNEI. Clones were sequenced by immunoSEQ multiplex PCR, and TCRdb holds only the in-frame ones, with some missing. The repertoire holds around 300,000 clones, with 70% to 90% as singletons. Sample: peripheral blood. The chain has TRBV2 and TRBJ2-7; 10 nucleotides match TRBD2. The TCR was taken from a woman between 65 and 79 years old with COVID-19, enrolled during active disease. CDR3 sequence (DNA): TGTGCCAGCAAGCGGGGGGGCTACGAGCAGTACTTC. This gives the protein CASKRGGYEQYF.